These 7 T cell receptor beta chains came from one sample sequenced in a study of cytomegalovirus exposure and HLA in healthy donors. The PCR employed 60 Vbeta primers together with 13 Jbeta primers. TCRdb's copy holds only in-frame clones and misses some; the assay was immunoSEQ multiplex PCR. This sample has about 200,000 clones, with 70% to 90% found just once. The material sequenced was PBMCs. These receptors came from a woman aged 45-65 years in good health and CMV-seronegative.

The V gene is TRBV9, the J gene TRBJ1-4; TRBD1 aligns across 9 bases. The V segment lost 2 bases and the J segment 5 bases; nucleotides outside the gene matches: 4. Per germline, CDR1 SGDLS and CDR2 YYNGEE. The CDR3 has 15 residues. Written as DNA, the CDR3 is TGTGCCAGCAGCGTTTGGACAGGGGAGAATGAAAAACTGTTTTTT. Translated: CASSVWTGENEKLFF.

The CDR3 nucleotides read TGTGCCAGCATCGGAGCTGGCGGTGAAGCTTTCTTT. Its translation: CASIGAGGEAFF. V is TRBV6-5 and J is TRBJ1-1; D remains unclear. V was clipped by 7 bases and J by 7 bases, with 13 bases between them. The CDR3 has 12 amino acids. Per germline, CDR1 MNHEY and CDR2 SVGAGI.

V gene TRBV5-8 combines with J gene TRBJ2-1; 9 positions agree with TRBD2. Germline lookup yields CDR1 SGHTS and CDR2 YDEGEE. With 2 bases clipped from V and 4 bases from J, the junction kept 4 bases outside the gene matches. The CDR3 has 15 amino acids. For the CDR3, the DNA is TGTGCCAGCAGCTTCAAGACTAGCGGATACAATGAGCAGTTCTTC. This gives the protein CASSFKTSGYNEQFF. Complete variable domain (other parts from reference TRBV5-8 and TRBJ2-1): EAGVTQSPTHLIKTRGQQATLRCSPISGHTSVYWYQQALGLGLQFLLWYDEGEERNRGNFPPRFSGRQFPNYSSELNVNALELEDSALYLCASSFKTSGYNEQFFGPGTRLTVL.

In its sample, this clone was seen a few times. This chain connects TRBV2 to TRBJ2-5; TRBD1 agrees at 10 bases. Germline V gene data show CDR1 as SNHLY and CDR2 as FYNNEI. After removal of 7 bases from V and 4 bases from J, the junction contained 9 bases not matched to a gene. The CDR3 covers 15 residues. The CDR3 sequence is CASITDRDRGETQYF. DNA for the CDR3: TGTGCCAGCATAACCGACAGGGACAGGGGAGAGACCCAGTACTTC.

This chain uses TRBV6-5 with TRBJ2-3, with 12 bases fitting TRBD2. V shed 3 bases and J 4 bases; nucleotides not matched to a gene: 5. The CDR3 is 16 amino acids. Germline-derived CDR1 and CDR2 are MNHEY and SVGAGI. The CDR3: CASSYRLAGVADTQYF. In DNA form, the CDR3 reads TGTGCCAGCAGTTATAGACTAGCGGGAGTGGCAGATACGCAGTATTTT.

The rearrangement links TRBV30 to TRBJ1-1; D might be TRBD1 (6 bases). The CDR3 is 13 residues long. Germline V gene data show CDR1 as GTSNPN and CDR2 as SVGIG (reference sequence). Trimming removed 3 bases from V and 7 bases from J, with 15 bases in between. The CDR3 DNA sequence: TGTGCCTGGAGCCGGACAGTGGGCCATGAAGCTTTCTTT. Its translation: CAWSRTVGHEAFF.

This clone was seen a few times. V gene TRBV13 combines with J gene TRBJ1-1, with 7 nucleotides matching TRBD1. The germline gives CDR1 PRHDT, CDR2 FYEKMQ (reference sequence). This CDR3 contains 16 residues. V lost 6 bases, J lost 1 base, and 11 bases stayed unmatched. This CDR3 reads CASREHLGQKNTEAFF. CDR3 nucleotides: TGTGCCAGCAGGGAACATCTGGGACAGAAGAACACTGAAGCTTTCTTT.